Sequencing of this TCR beta chain was carried out in a study of cytomegalovirus exposure and HLA in healthy donors. PCR primers comprised 60 Vbeta and 13 Jbeta primers. TCRdb's copy holds only in-frame clones and misses some; the assay was immunoSEQ multiplex PCR. The sample lists under 150,000 clones, roughly 76% occurring once. Trimming shortened V by 6 bases and J by 3 bases, and 17 bases separated the two germline ends. CDR3 length: 16 amino acids. Germline CDR1 and CDR2: SGHTA and FQGTGA. The sequence derives from a human donor in good health. The sample comprised PBMCs. This chain connects TRBV7-3 to TRBJ2-2; TRBD2 is a possible D gene (5 bases). CDR3 nucleotide sequence: TGTGCCAGCAGAGTGGGGTCGCTAGCTGACACCGGGGAGCTGTTTTTT. Translation: CASRVGSLADTGELFF.